The source of this T cell receptor (beta chain) is a study of OX40 agonist ivuxolimab in advanced cancers. Study-level information: Each patient was given ivuxolimab into a vein every 2 weeks, at 0.01 to 10 mg/kg. Allowance was made for prior anti-PD-1, anti-PD-L1 or anti-CTLA-4 therapy, and about 40% had some. The dose-escalation cohort was roughly 84% male, with a mean age of around 60 years, ranging about 23 to 90. Study-level results: At doses 0.1 to 3.0 mg/kg, CD4+ and CD8+ clones expanded.

In the case of this clone: What it binds is unknown.

The germline V and J ends were trimmed by 4 bases and 5 bases, with 20 bases remaining between them. CDR1 is MGHRA and CDR2 is YSYEKL in the germline V gene. The CDR3 spans 17 residues. The repertoire was sequenced with immunoSEQ multiplex PCR; TCRdb's copy has only in-frame clones and lacks some. The table records under 90,000 clones, about nine tenths of them present only once. This receptor was taken from an adult with an advanced solid tumor such as melanoma, head and neck, liver or kidney cancer. The source was CD4+ or CD8+ T cells sorted from blood, collected in a trial of the OX40 agonist ivuxolimab. The V gene is TRBV4-1, the J gene TRBJ1-4; weak D call: TRBD1 (6 bases). CDR3 region: CASSPLGSGGPNEKLFF. The CDR3, as DNA: TGCGCCAGCAGCCCTCTCGGAAGCGGGGGCCCAAATGAAAAACTGTTTTTT.